This T cell receptor (beta chain) was observed in a study of cytomegalovirus exposure and HLA in healthy donors. Findings and caveats of the study: V- and J-gene trimming in TCR beta was tied to a missense DCLRE1C variant by an analysis performed later. Previously analyzed data showed that most TCR beta V segments were productive at a frequency of about 90% or about 30%. Versus the approximately 700-donor mean, an Asian-associated ancestry cluster reportedly showed fewer N-insertions in a later analysis. The classifier, whose performance was assessed in both the original and validation cohorts, reportedly diagnosed cytomegalovirus status with high specificity and sensitivity.

On this clone: Its antigen is as yet unknown.

The germline V and J ends were trimmed by 5 bases and 9 bases, with 14 bases remaining between them. Germline assignment: CDR1 DFQATT and CDR2 SNEGSKA (reference sequence). This CDR3 spans 11 amino acids. PCR primers comprised 60 Vbeta and 13 Jbeta primers. The table came from immunoSEQ multiplex PCR; TCRdb's copy has only in-frame clones and leaves some out. The table records around 91,000 clones, about 77% of them present only once. The specimen was PBMCs. The chain carries TRBV20-1 and TRBJ2-7; perhaps TRBD1 as D (6 bases). The sequence derives from a male donor in good health and CMV-seropositive. The CDR3 loop reads CSALQGNGQYF. In nucleotides, the CDR3 is TGCAGTGCTTTACAGGGTAACGGGCAGTACTTC.